The 20 T cell receptor beta chains reported below all come from one sample, sequenced in a study of shared clonotypes between healthy human individuals. The repertoire was sequenced with immunoSEQ multiplex PCR; TCRdb's copy has only in-frame clones and lacks some. This table holds approximately 2,200,000 clones, under 95% found once. The naive CD8 population came from CD45RO-negative cells selected for CCR7, without terminally differentiated effector memory CD45RA+ cells. Material: naive CD8+ T cells from PBMCs. The receptor set was obtained from a man aged 18 to 35 in good health. Some clones in this sample may be carry-over from other donors' samples.

This chain uses TRBV13 with TRBJ2-7; perhaps TRBD2 as D (6 bases). Between the trimmed V and J ends, which lost 4 bases and 6 bases, there was a span of 19 bases. Germline V lookup: CDR1 PRHDT, CDR2 FYEKMQ (reference sequence). The length of the CDR3 is 15 residues. The CDR3 nucleotides read TGTGCCAGCAGCTCCACCGGGACTCCTCTCCCCGAGCAGTACTTC. This sequence encodes CASSSTGTPLPEQYF.

This sequence joins TRBV7-2 and TRBJ2-1, with TRBD2 matching over 7 bases. Trimming at V came to 0 bases and at J to 9 bases, leaving 14 bases not matched to a gene. Germline CDR1 SGHTA, CDR2 FQGNSA. The CDR3 covers 17 residues. CDR3 loop: CASSLALRGSIVVEQFF. The CDR3 bases are TGTGCCAGCAGCTTAGCGCTACGCGGGAGTATCGTAGTTGAGCAGTTCTTC.

This chain links TRBV29-1 with TRBJ1-1; tentative D call: TRBD1 (6 bases). V lost 5 bases and J 0 bases, leaving 13 bases between the germline ends. CDR3 length equals 14 residues. Per the germline V gene, CDR1 is SQVTM and CDR2 is ANQGSEA. In nucleotides, the CDR3 is TGCAGCGTTTGCCACAGGGACATGAACACTGAAGCTTTCTTT. Its protein is CSVCHRDMNTEAFF.

The rearrangement links TRBV2 to TRBJ1-2; 8 bases fit TRBD1. In germline, CDR1 is SNHLY, CDR2 FYNNEI. The CDR3 extends over 14 amino acids. Germline trimming cut 6 bases from V and 10 bases from J; bases unmatched to any gene: 13. CDR3 in DNA: TGTGCCAGCAGATCACCTGGACAGGGTGTTGACTACACCTTC. Its translation is CASRSPGQGVDYTF.

V and J are TRBV19 and TRBJ2-3; no definite D call. Trimming shortened V by 7 bases and J by 2 bases, and 13 bases separated the two germline ends. Germline V lookup: CDR1 LNHDA, CDR2 SQIVND (reference sequence). The CDR3 contains 14 residues. The CDR3 loop is CASTDAALTDTQYF. The DNA for the CDR3 is TGTGCCAGTACCGATGCAGCGCTCACAGATACGCAGTATTTT.

The chain combines TRBV19 with TRBJ2-7, with D possibly being TRBD1 (5 bases). Germline CDR1 is LNHDA and CDR2 is SQIVND (reference sequence). With 5 bases removed from V and 3 bases from J, the gap between germline ends came to 14 bases. CDR3 length: 14 amino acids. CDR3 in amino acids: CASSPPWGRYEQYF. The CDR3 nucleotides are TGTGCCAGTAGTCCCCCGTGGGGCCGCTACGAGCAGTACTTC.

J is TRBJ2-7 and V is TRBV28; D possibly corresponds to TRBD1 (5 bases). Trimming left V 2 bases short and J 7 bases short, with 12 bases between. Germline V CDR1 and CDR2: MDHEN, SYDVKM. The CDR3 has 13 residues. The CDR3 here is CASSLTGSLEQYF. Written as DNA, the CDR3 is TGTGCCAGCAGTTTAACAGGAAGTCTAGAGCAGTACTTC.

The chain combines TRBV4-1 with TRBJ2-7; D is unresolved. This CDR3 comprises 14 residues. V was shortened by 1 base and J by 2 bases, with 9 bases between the two germline ends. Germline CDR1 and CDR2: MGHRA and YSYEKL. CDR3 sequence reads: CASSQGLGPYEQYF. DNA of the CDR3: TGCGCCAGCAGCCAAGGTTTAGGGCCCTACGAGCAGTACTTC.

V gene TRBV7-3 combines with J gene TRBJ2-6; D is uncertain. Trimming left V 1 base short and J 2 bases short, with 12 bases between. This CDR3 region has 17 residues. CDR1 is SGHTA, CDR2 FQGTGA, per germline. CDR3 DNA: TGTGCCAGCAGCTTAAGTTATAGGTTGACTGGGGCCAACGTCCTGACTTTC. This encodes CASSLSYRLTGANVLTF.

This chain connects TRBV7-3 to TRBJ2-1, with D possibly being TRBD2 (5 bases). The V gene lost 3 bases and the J gene lost 9 bases, with 18 bases spanning the gap. CDR1 is SGHTA and CDR2 is FQGTGA in the germline V gene. The CDR3 has 15 residues. Here the CDR3 DNA reads TGTGCCAGCAGCTTGGACTCAGTGGGCATCGGTGAGCAGTTCTTC. Protein sequence: CASSLDSVGIGEQFF.

This clone was counted once. The CDR3 loop is CASSQDAPGQVAFF. CDR3 coding DNA: TGCGCCAGCAGCCAAGATGCACCGGGACAGGTAGCTTTCTTT. The gene calls are TRBV4-3 and TRBJ1-1; 8 positions agree with TRBD1. This CDR3 has 14 residues. J was trimmed by 10 bases and V by 0 bases; bases with no gene match: 7. Germline V gives CDR1 LGHNA, CDR2 YSLEER.

The chain uses TRBV12-5 and TRBJ2-1; possibly TRBD2 for D (6 bases). V shed 4 bases and J shed 10 bases, with 20 bases lying between them. CDR3 length: 15 residues. Germline-derived CDR1 and CDR2 are LGHNT and FRNRAP. As DNA, the CDR3 is TGTGCTAGTGGTTCCGCGTCCGGGGGTACTATAGAGCAGTTCTTC. Protein sequence: CASGSASGGTIEQFF.

The chain links TRBV7-9 to TRBJ2-7; D not resolved. The V end lost 5 bases, the J end lost 4 bases, and 12 bases lay between the germline ends. This CDR3 has 13 residues. CDR1 and CDR2 from the germline V gene are SEHNR and FQNEAQ (reference sequence). CDR3 nucleotides: TGTGCCAGCAGCCTTCCCAGAGCTTACGAGCAGTACTTC. Its protein product is CASSLPRAYEQYF.

The chain employs TRBV27 and TRBJ2-7; 7 bases line up with TRBD1. The V segment lost 5 bases and the J segment 2 bases; nucleotides outside the gene matches: 12. The CDR3 covers 16 residues. In germline, CDR1 is MNHEY, CDR2 SMNVEV (reference sequence). The CDR3 sequence: CASSPTSGQVPYEQYF. CDR3 bases: TGTGCCAGCAGTCCTACCTCCGGACAGGTACCCTACGAGCAGTACTTC.

The chain employs TRBV9 and TRBJ2-1, with 8 bases that match TRBD2. The CDR3 spans 17 residues. Germline CDR1 is SGDLS and CDR2 is YYNGEE. V was pared by 0 bases and J by 2 bases, with 7 bases of the junction left unmatched. The DNA of the CDR3 is TGTGCCAGCAGCGTAGACCCTAGCGGGTTTGCCTACAATGAGCAGTTCTTC. Translation: CASSVDPSGFAYNEQFF.

The chain combines TRBV5-1 with TRBJ2-1; D is perhaps TRBD2 (6 bases). This CDR3 is 11 amino acids long. V was pared by 3 bases and J by 14 bases, with 12 bases between. In germline, CDR1 is SGHRS, CDR2 YFSETQ. CDR3 nucleotides: TGCGCCAGCAGCTCCGGGACTCTGGAGTTCTTC. It is translated as CASSSGTLEFF. The variable domain in full, completed from reference TRBV5-1 and TRBJ2-1, reads KAGVTQTPRYLIKTRGQQVTLSCSPISGHRSVSWYQQTPGQGLQFLFEYFSETQRNKGNFPGRFSGRQFSNSRSEMNVSTLELGDSALYLCASSSGTLEFFGPGTRLTVL.

V gene TRBV5-6 combines with J gene TRBJ2-1, with unresolved D. Trimming shortened V by 4 bases and J by 3 bases, and 11 bases separated the two germline ends. The CDR3 is 14 amino acids. Germline assignment: CDR1 SGHDT and CDR2 YYEEEE. CDR3 protein: CASSPLTDYNEQFF. The DNA of the CDR3 is TGTGCCAGCAGCCCATTGACGGACTACAATGAGCAGTTCTTC.

J is TRBJ2-3 and V is TRBV7-8; D possibly matches TRBD1 or TRBD2 (6 bases each). The CDR3 runs 17 residues. CDR1 and CDR2 from the germline V gene are SGHVS and FQNEAQ. The V gene lost 5 bases and the J gene lost 3 bases, with 21 bases spanning the gap. The CDR3 DNA sequence: TGTGCCAGCAGCCTGACGGCTTCTCGGGGGCCAACAGATACGCAGTATTTT. Translated: CASSLTASRGPTDTQYF.

The V call is TRBV28, the J call TRBJ2-7; the match to TRBD2 covers 8 bases. In germline, CDR1 is MDHEN, CDR2 SYDVKM. V dropped 2 bases and J dropped 2; count of bases not matched to a gene: 11. The CDR3 covers 17 residues. CDR3 in amino acids: CASSLESGGDTTYEQYF. In nucleotides, the CDR3 is TGTGCCAGCAGTTTAGAATCGGGGGGGGACACAACCTACGAGCAGTACTTC.

The rearrangement uses TRBV27 and TRBJ2-7; 10 bases fit TRBD2. V dropped 7 bases and J dropped 6; count of bases not matched to a gene: 21. This CDR3 comprises 18 residues. Germline values: CDR1 MNHEY, CDR2 SMNVEV (reference sequence). The CDR3: CASTSGASGSLAGSEQYF. CDR3 coding DNA: TGTGCCAGCACCTCGGGGGCTAGCGGGAGCTTAGCGGGCTCCGAGCAGTACTTC.